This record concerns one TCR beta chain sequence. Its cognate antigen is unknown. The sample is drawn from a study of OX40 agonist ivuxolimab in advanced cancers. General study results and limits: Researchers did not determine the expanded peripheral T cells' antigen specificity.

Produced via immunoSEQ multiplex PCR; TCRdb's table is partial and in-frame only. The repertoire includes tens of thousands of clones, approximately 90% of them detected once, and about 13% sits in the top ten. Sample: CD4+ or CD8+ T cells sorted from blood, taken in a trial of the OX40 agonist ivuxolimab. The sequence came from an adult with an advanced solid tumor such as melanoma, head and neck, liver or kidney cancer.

CDR3 nucleotide sequence: TGTGCCAGCAGCCAACGCCGGGGGACACAAGAGACCCAGTACTTC. As protein: CASSQRRGTQETQYF. The rearrangement joins TRBV7-9 to TRBJ2-5; either TRBD1 or TRBD2 may supply D (6 bases each). CDR3 length: 15 residues. V dropped 5 bases and J dropped 2 bases, with 15 bases sitting between them. The germline gives CDR1 SEHNR, CDR2 FQNEAQ (reference sequence).